A selection of T cell receptor beta chains follows, all from one sample in a study of beta chain features in type 1 diabetes. This table comes from immunoSEQ multiplex PCR, and its TCRdb copy is limited to in-frame clones, with some not included. This table holds about 140,000 clones, around a tenth found once. The sample taken for sequencing was central memory CD4+ T cells from blood. The receptors were gathered from a woman aged 35 to 49 in good health. Each CDR3 is given with its conserved first and last residue. D genes are given only for firm matches. Rows give clone size only sometimes, using once, few, many, or a class for an expanded clone.

TRBV9	-	TRBJ2-2	few	CASSLMGPGELFF	TGTGCCAGCAGCCTCATGGGGCCCGGGGAGCTGTTTTTT
TRBV5-6	-	TRBJ2-3	few	CASSLSSDTQYF	TGTGCCAGCAGCCTTTCTTCGGATACGCAGTATTTT
TRBV28	-	TRBJ1-1	many	CASARRTAFF	TGTGCCAGCGCCCGCAGAACGGCTTTCTTT
TRBV5-6	-	TRBJ2-2	-	CASSLQAFLTGELFF	TGTGCCAGCAGCCTACAGGCCTTCCTGACCGGGGAGCTGTTTTTT
TRBV11-2	-	TRBJ2-5	-	CASSQGSSFRETQYF	TGTGCCAGCAGCCAGGGGAGTTCATTCCGAGAGACCCAGTACTTC
TRBV5-4	-	TRBJ2-5	few	CASSGVARETQYF	TGTGCCAGCAGCGGTGTGGCTAGGGAGACCCAGTACTTC
TRBV7-9	TRBD2	TRBJ2-1	few	CASSLSLAGEQFF	TGTGCCAGCAGCTTATCCTTAGCGGGGGAGCAGTTCTTC
TRBV6-5	TRBD2	TRBJ2-3	few	CASSYGAGGPGDTQYF	TGTGCCAGCAGTTATGGAGCGGGGGGGCCGGGAGATACGCAGTATTTT
TRBV5-4	TRBD1	TRBJ2-7	-	CASSRDRSGEQYF	TGTGCCAGCAGCCGGGACAGGTCTGGGGAGCAGTACTTC
TRBV6-1	-	TRBJ1-2	few	CASSEARARVANYGYTF	TGTGCCAGCAGTGAAGCAAGGGCCAGGGTCGCTAACTATGGCTACACCTTC
TRBV18	-	TRBJ1-2	few	CASSPDAEANYGYTF	TGTGCCAGCTCACCAGATGCAGAAGCTAACTATGGCTACACCTTC
TRBV7-2	TRBD1	TRBJ2-3	many	CASSPGGTGTDTQYF	TGTGCCAGCAGCCCAGGGGGGACAGGGACAGATACGCAGTATTTT
TRBV4-3	TRBD1	TRBJ2-2	-	CASSLDRAYTGELFF	TGCGCCAGCAGCCTGGACAGGGCCTACACCGGGGAGCTGTTTTTT
TRBV5-1	-	TRBJ1-2	-	CASSLGQTYGYTF	TGCGCCAGCAGCTTGGGACAGACCTATGGCTACACCTTC
TRBV4-3	-	TRBJ1-4	-	CASSQDRQGTNEKLFF	TGCGCCAGCAGCCAAGATAGGCAGGGGACTAATGAAAAACTGTTTTTT
TRBV7-2	-	TRBJ1-5	-	CASSPDAAGDKPQHF	TGTGCCAGCAGCCCAGACGCGGCAGGGGATAAGCCCCAGCATTTT
TRBV7-2	-	TRBJ2-3	-	CASSSDTVDTQYF	TGTGCCAGCAGCTCTGATACGGTGGATACGCAGTATTTT
TRBV7-8	TRBD2	TRBJ2-2	few	CATKRLAGGPGTGELFF	TGTGCCACCAAGAGATTAGCGGGGGGGCCGGGCACCGGGGAGCTGTTTTTT
TRBV11-2	TRBD1	TRBJ2-1	-	CASQDRGLYNEQFF	TGTGCCAGCCAGGACAGGGGGCTGTACAATGAGCAGTTCTTC
TRBV19	-	TRBJ1-1	many	CAKTGRTEAFF	TGTGCCAAAACAGGGCGAACTGAAGCTTTCTTT
TRBV11-2	TRBD2	TRBJ2-3	many	CASSQAGGPDTQYF	TGTGCCAGCAGCCAGGCGGGGGGTCCAGATACGCAGTATTTT
TRBV11-2	-	TRBJ2-1	few	CASSLLSVRSEQFF	TGTGCCAGCAGCTTATTATCGGTGCGGAGTGAGCAGTTCTTC
TRBV7-2	TRBD1	TRBJ1-4	-	CASSPRTGYHEKLFF	TGTGCCAGCAGCCCCCGGACAGGGTATCATGAAAAACTGTTTTTT
TRBV5-1	-	TRBJ1-2	-	CASSSTDYGYTF	TGCGCCAGCAGCTCGACAGACTATGGCTACACCTTC
TRBV7-9	-	TRBJ1-1	many	CASSLAGGGTEAFF	TGTGCCAGCAGCTTGGCGGGGGGAGGCACTGAAGCTTTCTTT
TRBV19	-	TRBJ1-5	-	CASSNFRDQPQHF	TGTGCCAGTAGTAATTTTCGAGATCAGCCCCAGCATTTT
TRBV9	TRBD2	TRBJ2-3	few	CASSVSHSGARDTQYF	TGTGCCAGCAGCGTATCACATAGCGGGGCTCGAGATACGCAGTATTTT
TRBV5-1	-	TRBJ1-2	many	CASSPKRGGYGYTF	TGCGCCAGCAGCCCGAAAAGGGGAGGCTATGGCTACACCTTC
TRBV6-1	-	TRBJ2-7	-	CASREDSTYEQYF	TGTGCCAGCAGGGAAGACAGTACCTACGAGCAGTACTTC
TRBV19	-	TRBJ2-2	-	CASRRQGNTGELFF	TGTGCCTCTCGCCGGCAGGGGAACACCGGGGAGCTGTTTTTT
TRBV9	TRBD1	TRBJ2-6	few	CASSTQGAGANVLTF	TGTGCCAGCAGCACCCAGGGGGCTGGGGCCAACGTCCTGACTTTC